This is a list of T cell receptor beta chains from one sample in a study of T cell responses to AZD1222 COVID-19 vaccine. Profiling relied on immunoSEQ multiplex PCR, and the TCRdb table lists in-frame clones only, not all of them. The table has about 200,000 clones, roughly nine tenths seen once. Sequencing used peripheral blood, obtained 28 days after the second AZD1222 dose. The receptor source for this set is an adult who received the AZD1222 COVID-19 vaccine. Both conserved end residues are part of each CDR3. D genes are given only for firm matches. Size is omitted from some rows. Given values are once, few, many or a class for expanded clones.

d_call,v_call,cdr3_length,j_call,clone_size,cdr3_nt,cdr3_aa
TRBD2,TRBV10-3,14,TRBJ2-1,-,TGTGCCATCAGTGAAGCGGGAGGGCCGGGTGAGCAGTTCTTC,CAISEAGGPGEQFF
-,TRBV3-1/TRBV3-2,14,TRBJ2-1,-,TGTGCCAGCAGCCGTTCGTCCACGTCCAATGAGCAGTTCTTC,CASSRSSTSNEQFF
TRBD1,TRBV5-4,16,TRBJ2-3,-,TGTGCCAGCCACGACAGGGGCAACTCCTTCACAGATACGCAGTATTTT,CASHDRGNSFTDTQYF
-,TRBV27,14,TRBJ1-5,-,TGTGCCAGCAGTTTTAACGGTAAAAATCAGCCCCAGCATTTT,CASSFNGKNQPQHF
TRBD1,TRBV7-2,14,TRBJ2-7,once,TGTGCCAGCAGCTTGGGCAGGGGGCGCGACGAGCAGTACTTC,CASSLGRGRDEQYF
TRBD2,TRBV28,16,TRBJ2-1,-,TGTGCCAGCAGTCCCCTGTTAGCGGGAGGATCCCATGAGCAGTTCTTC,CASSPLLAGGSHEQFF
-,TRBV28,14,TRBJ2-1,-,TGTGCCAGCAGTTTACTAGGGGGGCGGTCTGAGCAGTTCTTC,CASSLLGGRSEQFF
-,TRBV23-1,11,TRBJ2-7,-,TGCGCCAGCAATCTGGGCCACGAGCAGTACTTC,CASNLGHEQYF
-,TRBV7-2,15,TRBJ1-5,once,TGTGCCAGCAGCTTGGACGGCAGACTCAATCAGCCCCAGCATTTT,CASSLDGRLNQPQHF
TRBD2,TRBV5-1,16,TRBJ2-1,-,TGCGCCAGCAAGCGGCTAGCGGGAGCAAATTCAGATGAGCAGTTCTTC,CASKRLAGANSDEQFF
TRBD2,TRBV13,17,TRBJ2-7,-,TGTGCCAGCAGCTTATGGGACTACAGCTATCGAGAGTACGAGCAGTACTTC,CASSLWDYSYREYEQYF
TRBD1,TRBV29-1,12,TRBJ1-2,-,TGCAGCGTTACAGGGGGCGTCGATGGCTACACCTTC,CSVTGGVDGYTF
-,TRBV21-1,17,TRBJ2-2,-,TGTGCCAGCAGCCCCCAAGGGGGGGGCGCAGGCACCGGGGAGCTGTTTTTT,CASSPQGGGAGTGELFF
TRBD2,TRBV25-1,17,TRBJ2-3,-,TGTGCCAGCAGTGAATTGATCGGACTAGCGGGACGAGATACGCAGTATTTT,CASSELIGLAGRDTQYF
-,TRBV5-1,19,TRBJ1-4,-,TGCGCCAGCAGCTTGTCTGGACAAGTTTTTCGGGGAGCTAATGAAAAACTGTTTTTT,CASSLSGQVFRGANEKLFF
TRBD2,TRBV5-1,16,TRBJ2-7,once,TGCGCCAGCAGCTCCCTTAGCGGGGCCGTCACCTACGAGCAGTACTTC,CASSSLSGAVTYEQYF
TRBD1,TRBV3-1/TRBV3-2,16,TRBJ2-7,-,TGTGCCAGCAGCCAAGTTCGGGGGACAGGAACCTACGAGCAGTACTTC,CASSQVRGTGTYEQYF
-,TRBV27,13,TRBJ1-5,-,TGTGCCAGCAGTTTATCGGCTGGACAGTCCCAGCATTTT,CASSLSAGQSQHF
-,TRBV11-3,14,TRBJ1-1,-,TGTGCCAGCAGCGACCGGACGTCGGACACTGAAGCTTTCTTT,CASSDRTSDTEAFF
-,TRBV18,17,TRBJ1-6,-,TGTGCCAGCTCACCACCGTTAAGGGGCTTTTATAATTCACCCCTCCACTTT,CASSPPLRGFYNSPLHF
TRBD2,TRBV5-1,19,TRBJ2-6,few,TGCGCCAGCCGGGGCAGTCTAGCGGAGAGAAAGTCTGGGGCCAACGTCCTGACTTTC,CASRGSLAERKSGANVLTF
TRBD1,TRBV25-1,13,TRBJ1-2,-,TGTGCCAGCAGTGGACCAGGGGGCCGCGGCTACACCTTC,CASSGPGGRGYTF
-,TRBV9,14,TRBJ2-5,-,TGTGCCAGCAGCCCCCTACAGGGATGGGAGACCCAGTACTTC,CASSPLQGWETQYF
-,TRBV4-1,14,TRBJ2-7,-,TGCGCCAGCAGCCAAGGTCTCTGGGCCGGGGAGCAGTACTTC,CASSQGLWAGEQYF
-,TRBV7-9,14,TRBJ2-5,-,TGTGCCAGCAGCTTGGGCAGGGTCCAAGAGACCCAGTACTTC,CASSLGRVQETQYF
TRBD1,TRBV3-1/TRBV3-2,14,TRBJ2-2,-,TGTGCCAGCAGCCTAGGGACAGACTCCGGGGAGCTGTTTTTT,CASSLGTDSGELFF
-,TRBV21-1,15,TRBJ2-5,-,TGTGCCAGCAGCCCGGGACTAGCGGGGCGGGAGACCCAGTACTTC,CASSPGLAGRETQYF
TRBD1,TRBV7-2,14,TRBJ2-4,-,TGTGCCAGCAGCAGCGACAGGGTGAGGGACATTCAGTACTTC,CASSSDRVRDIQYF
-,TRBV2,16,TRBJ2-2,-,TGTGCCAGCAGTGGTGGGTTGAGGGAGTGGTCCGGGGAGCTGTTTTTT,CASSGGLREWSGELFF
-,TRBV7-9,13,TRBJ2-7,-,TGTGCCAGCAGCTCCGCCCTCACCTACGAGCAGTACTTC,CASSSALTYEQYF
-,TRBV28,14,TRBJ1-1,once,TGTGCCAGCAGTTTGCATACAGGGAACACTGAAGCTTTCTTT,CASSLHTGNTEAFF
-,TRBV7-9,17,TRBJ1-6,-,TGTGCCAGCGATAGAGGTGGGGGCCGCTCCTATAATTCACCCCTCCACTTT,CASDRGGGRSYNSPLHF
-,TRBV30,15,TRBJ1-5,few,TGTGCCTGGAGGTCGGGGGTAACGGGCAATCAGCCCCAGCATTTT,CAWRSGVTGNQPQHF
-,TRBV2,15,TRBJ2-1,-,TGTGCCAGCGAACCCCCCTGGCGGGAATACAATGAGCAGTTCTTC,CASEPPWREYNEQFF
TRBD2,TRBV6-2/TRBV6-3,18,TRBJ2-1,-,TGTGCCAGCAGTTACGGAGGTTTGACTAGCGGGAGCGGGGATGAGCAGTTCTTC,CASSYGGLTSGSGDEQFF
-,TRBV7-6,15,TRBJ2-1,-,TGTGCCAGCAGCTTAGAGGCGACGCCCCACAATGAGCAGTTCTTC,CASSLEATPHNEQFF
-,TRBV30,17,TRBJ2-7,-,TGTGCCTGGAGTGTAAAAACGGGTTGGCTTTTGGTCCACGAGCAGTACTTC,CAWSVKTGWLLVHEQYF